The clone carrying this TCR beta chain was observed a single time. The data stem from a study of shared clonotypes between healthy human individuals. V shed 0 bases, J shed 4 bases, and the junction held 3 bases outside the gene matches. CDR3 size: 15 residues. CDR1 and CDR2 (germline): SGHTA, FQGNSA. All of the donors resided in Nashville, Tennessee, and each was a Caucasian adult. Produced via immunoSEQ multiplex PCR; TCRdb's table is partial and in-frame only. The sample consists of 1,100,000 or so clones, around 82% of them appearing once. This receptor was obtained from a man aged 18-30 years in good health. Some clones in this sample may be carry-over from other donors' samples. Material for sequencing was memory CD4+ T cells from PBMCs. Noted subset: CD45RA-negative fraction. The J gene is TRBJ2-7, the V gene TRBV7-2, with TRBD2 identical over 10 bases. CDR3 amino acids: CASSLAQREGYEQYF. CDR3 coding DNA: TGTGCCAGCAGCTTAGCCCAGCGGGAGGGTTACGAGCAGTACTTC.